This T cell receptor beta chain was captured in a study of cytomegalovirus exposure and HLA in healthy donors. Study outcomes and limitations: The availability of immune exposure information extended only to CMV serostatus.

A remark on this clone: Its specificity is not known.

The PCR made use of 60 Vbeta and 13 Jbeta primers. Profiled with immunoSEQ multiplex PCR; TCRdb holds only in-frame clones, not every one. The sample records over 150,000 clones, 65% to 90% being singletons. Healthy donors of bone marrow made up the group. Specimen: PBMCs. The source of this sequence is a human donor in good health.

CDR3 nucleotide sequence: TGTGCCACCAGCACGGACAGAGCAACTAATGAAAAACTGTTTTTT. This translates into CATSTDRATNEKLFF. The V gene is TRBV15, the J gene TRBJ1-4, with a weak D call TRBD1 (6 bases). V dropped 4 bases and J dropped 0 bases, with 9 bases sitting between them. Germline V lookup: CDR1 LNHNV, CDR2 YYDKDF (reference sequence). The CDR3 length is 15 residues.